The clone carrying this T cell receptor (beta chain) was recorded once. This sample is part of a study of blood T cell repertoires in COVID-19. Study background: Samples of COVID-19 (acute and convalescent) were obtained from the United States, Italy and Spain.

The V gene's germline CDR1 is KGHSH and CDR2 LQKENI. The CDR3 covers 15 residues. Losses at the gene ends were 6 bases for V and 5 bases for J; bases not matched to a gene: 8. In the authors' methods: Estimated nucleated cell counts came from reference gene primer amplification. Assay: immunoSEQ multiplex PCR; the TCRdb copy retains only in-frame clones and omits some. From that table come the V and J calls and clone size; the DNA was used to work out D and trimming. The sample holds about 140,000 clones, over 80% seen once. The specimen was peripheral blood. This TCR was sampled from a human donor in a cohort sampled during active COVID-19. The chain links TRBV18 to TRBJ2-5, with 11 positions matching TRBD1. In DNA form, the CDR3 reads TGTGCCAGCTCGACCGGACAGGGGGCGGGGGAGACCCAGTACTTC. This sequence encodes CASSTGQGAGETQYF.